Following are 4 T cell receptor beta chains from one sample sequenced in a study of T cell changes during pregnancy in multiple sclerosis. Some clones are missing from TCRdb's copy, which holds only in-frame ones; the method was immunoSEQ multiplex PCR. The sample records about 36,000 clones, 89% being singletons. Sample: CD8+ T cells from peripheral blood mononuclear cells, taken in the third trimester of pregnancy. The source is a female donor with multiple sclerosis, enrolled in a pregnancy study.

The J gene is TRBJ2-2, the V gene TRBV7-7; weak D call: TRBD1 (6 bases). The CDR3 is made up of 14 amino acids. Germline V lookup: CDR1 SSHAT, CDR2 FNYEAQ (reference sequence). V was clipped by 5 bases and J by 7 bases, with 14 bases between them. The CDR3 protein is CASSGRTVGGELFF. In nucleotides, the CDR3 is TGTGCCAGCAGCGGGCGGACAGTTGGCGGGGAGCTGTTTTTT.

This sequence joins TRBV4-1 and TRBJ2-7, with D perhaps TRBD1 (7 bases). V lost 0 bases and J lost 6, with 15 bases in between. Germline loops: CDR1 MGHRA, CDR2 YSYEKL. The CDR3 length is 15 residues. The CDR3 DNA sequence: TGCGCCAGCAGCCAAGAAGGGGGGACAGAACGCGAGCAGTACTTC. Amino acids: CASSQEGGTEREQYF.

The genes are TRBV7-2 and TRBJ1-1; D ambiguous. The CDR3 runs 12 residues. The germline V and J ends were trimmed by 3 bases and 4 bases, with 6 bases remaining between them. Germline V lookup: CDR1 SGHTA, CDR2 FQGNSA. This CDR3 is CASSFVGTEAFF. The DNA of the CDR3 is TGTGCCAGCAGCTTTGTCGGCACTGAAGCTTTCTTT.

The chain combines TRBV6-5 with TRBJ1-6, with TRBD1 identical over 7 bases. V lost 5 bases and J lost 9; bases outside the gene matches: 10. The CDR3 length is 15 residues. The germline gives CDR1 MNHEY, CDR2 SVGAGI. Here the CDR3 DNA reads TGTGCCAGCAGTCCTCAAACAGGGGATTCTTCACCCCTCCACTTT. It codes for CASSPQTGDSSPLHF.